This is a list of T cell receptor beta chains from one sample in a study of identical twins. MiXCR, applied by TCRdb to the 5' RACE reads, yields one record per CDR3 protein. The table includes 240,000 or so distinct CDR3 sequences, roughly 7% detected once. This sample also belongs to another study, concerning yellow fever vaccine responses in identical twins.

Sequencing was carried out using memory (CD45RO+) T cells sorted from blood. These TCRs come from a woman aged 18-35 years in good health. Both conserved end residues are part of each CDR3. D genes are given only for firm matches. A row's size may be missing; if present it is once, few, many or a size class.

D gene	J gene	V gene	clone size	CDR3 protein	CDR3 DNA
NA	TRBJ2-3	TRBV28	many	CASKARSYTDTQYF	TGTGCCAGCAAGGCTCGTTCTTACACAGATACGCAGTATTTT
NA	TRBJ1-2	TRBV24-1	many	CATSDYTTNYGYTF	TGTGCCACCAGTGACTACACGACTAACTATGGCTACACCTTC
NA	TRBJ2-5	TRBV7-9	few	CASSPISETQYF	TGTGCCAGCAGCCCAATTAGTGAGACCCAGTACTTC
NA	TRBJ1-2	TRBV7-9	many	CASSLLQGLNNYGYTF	TGTGCCAGCAGCTTATTGCAGGGGCTTAACAACTATGGCTACACCTTC
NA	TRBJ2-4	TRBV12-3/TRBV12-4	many	CASKDGKAKNIQYF	TGTGCCAGCAAGGACGGTAAAGCCAAAAACATTCAGTACTTC
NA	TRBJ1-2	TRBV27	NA	CASSLNGPGGGYTF	TGTGCCAGCAGTTTAAACGGGCCGGGGGGCGGCTACACCTTC
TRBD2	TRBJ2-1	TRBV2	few	CATGLSSYNEQFF	TGTGCCACGGGACTAAGCTCCTACAATGAGCAGTTCTTC
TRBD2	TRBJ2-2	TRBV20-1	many	CSARDGSGDTGELFF	TGCAGTGCTAGAGATGGTAGCGGGGACACCGGGGAGCTGTTTTTT
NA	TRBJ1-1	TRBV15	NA	CATSRRPGPGIGNTEAFF	TGTGCCACCAGCAGACGGCCCGGACCGGGGATTGGGAACACTGAAGCTTTCTTT
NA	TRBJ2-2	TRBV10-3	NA	CAINRRGNTGELFF	TGTGCCATCAATCGTCGGGGGAACACCGGGGAGCTGTTTTTT
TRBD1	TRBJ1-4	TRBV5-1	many	CASSWGQGYEKLFF	TGCGCCAGCAGCTGGGGACAGGGTTACGAAAAACTGTTTTTT
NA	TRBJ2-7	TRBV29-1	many	CSVSAERGSSYEQYF	TGCAGCGTCAGCGCCGAACGGGGAAGCTCCTACGAGCAGTACTTC
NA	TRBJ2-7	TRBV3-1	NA	CASSRDLSGQYEQYF	TGTGCCAGCAGCCGTGACCTTTCTGGCCAATACGAGCAGTACTTC
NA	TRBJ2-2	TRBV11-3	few	CASSLGSGLNTGELFF	TGTGCCAGCAGCTTAGGTTCGGGGTTGAACACCGGGGAGCTGTTTTTT
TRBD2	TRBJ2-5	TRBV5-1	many	CASSLAVSGFQETQYF	TGCGCCAGCAGCTTGGCAGTTAGCGGGTTTCAAGAGACCCAGTACTTC
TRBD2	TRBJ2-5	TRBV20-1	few	CSADPGGAETQYF	TGCAGTGCCGACCCGGGGGGAGCAGAGACCCAGTACTTC